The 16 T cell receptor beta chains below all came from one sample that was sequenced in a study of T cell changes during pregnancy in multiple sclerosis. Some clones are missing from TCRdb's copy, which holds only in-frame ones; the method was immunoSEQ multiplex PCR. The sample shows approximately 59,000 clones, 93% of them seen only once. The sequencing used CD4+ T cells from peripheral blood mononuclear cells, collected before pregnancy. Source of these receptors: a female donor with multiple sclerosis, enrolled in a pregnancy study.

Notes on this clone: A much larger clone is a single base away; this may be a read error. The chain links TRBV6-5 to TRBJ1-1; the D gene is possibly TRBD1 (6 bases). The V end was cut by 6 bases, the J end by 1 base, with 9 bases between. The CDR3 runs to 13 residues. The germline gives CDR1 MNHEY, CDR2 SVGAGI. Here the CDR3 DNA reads TGTGCCAGCAGCTCGGGACAGAACACTGAAGCTTTCTTT. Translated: CASSSGQNTEAFF.

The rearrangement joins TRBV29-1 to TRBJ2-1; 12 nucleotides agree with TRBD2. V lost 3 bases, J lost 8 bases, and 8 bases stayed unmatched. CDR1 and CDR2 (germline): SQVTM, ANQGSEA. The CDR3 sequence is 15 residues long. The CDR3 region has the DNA TGCAGCGTTGAGGGTCTAGCGGGAGGGCGGTATGAGCAGTTCTTC. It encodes CSVEGLAGGRYEQFF.

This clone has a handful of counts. CDR3 region: CSVGLAGWGTEAFF. Here the CDR3 DNA reads TGCAGCGTTGGCTTGGCAGGGTGGGGCACTGAAGCTTTCTTT. The chain carries TRBV29-1 and TRBJ1-1, with a tentative D call TRBD1 (5 bases). This CDR3 contains 14 residues. V lost 4 bases, J lost 4 bases, and 16 bases lay in between. Per germline, CDR1 SQVTM and CDR2 ANQGSEA.

DNA for the CDR3: TGCGCCAGCAGCCAACAAAGCGGGGGACTCCACAATGAGCAGTTCTTC. Its protein product is CASSQQSGGLHNEQFF. V and J are TRBV4-3 and TRBJ2-1, with TRBD2 matching 8 bases. This CDR3 is 16 amino acids long. Germline trimming cut 2 bases from V and 5 bases from J; bases unmatched to any gene: 8. Germline-derived CDR1 and CDR2 are LGHNA and YSLEER.

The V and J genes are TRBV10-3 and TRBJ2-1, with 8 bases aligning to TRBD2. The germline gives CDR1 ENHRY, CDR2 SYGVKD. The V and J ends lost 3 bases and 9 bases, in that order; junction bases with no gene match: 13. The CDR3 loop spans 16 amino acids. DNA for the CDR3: TGTGCCATCAGTGAACCAGGACTAGCCGGGGGTGGTGAGCAGTTCTTC. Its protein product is CAISEPGLAGGGEQFF.

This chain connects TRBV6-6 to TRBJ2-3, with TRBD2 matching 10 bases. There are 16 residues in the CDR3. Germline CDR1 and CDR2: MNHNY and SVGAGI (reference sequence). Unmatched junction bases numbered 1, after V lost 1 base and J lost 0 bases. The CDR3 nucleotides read TGTGCCAGCAGTTACTGGACTAGCGGAAGCACAGATACGCAGTATTTT. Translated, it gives CASSYWTSGSTDTQYF.

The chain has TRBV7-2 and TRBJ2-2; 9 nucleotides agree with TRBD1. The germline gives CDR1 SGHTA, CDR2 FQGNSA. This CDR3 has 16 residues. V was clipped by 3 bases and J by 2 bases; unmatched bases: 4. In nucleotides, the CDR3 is TGTGCCAGCAGCTTCGGGACAGGGTTAAACACCGGGGAGCTGTTTTTT. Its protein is CASSFGTGLNTGELFF.

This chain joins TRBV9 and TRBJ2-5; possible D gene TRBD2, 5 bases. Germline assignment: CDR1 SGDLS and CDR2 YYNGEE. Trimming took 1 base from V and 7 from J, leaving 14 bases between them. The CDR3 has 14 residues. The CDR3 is CASSVPHEGGTQYF. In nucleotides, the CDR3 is TGTGCCAGCAGCGTACCGCATGAGGGCGGGACCCAGTACTTC.

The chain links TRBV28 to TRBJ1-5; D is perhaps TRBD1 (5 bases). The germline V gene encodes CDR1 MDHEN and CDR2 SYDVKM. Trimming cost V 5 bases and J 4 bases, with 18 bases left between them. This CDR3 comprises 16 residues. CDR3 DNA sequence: TGTGCCAGCAGTGTCGGGGGTCTGGGGGGGAATCAGCCCCAGCATTTT. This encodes CASSVGGLGGNQPQHF.

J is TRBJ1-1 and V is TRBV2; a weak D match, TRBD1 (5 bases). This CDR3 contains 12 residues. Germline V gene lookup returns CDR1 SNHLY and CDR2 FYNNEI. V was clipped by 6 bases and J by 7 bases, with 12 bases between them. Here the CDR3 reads CASRDTTDEAFF. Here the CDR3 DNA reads TGTGCCAGCAGGGACACGACAGATGAAGCTTTCTTT.

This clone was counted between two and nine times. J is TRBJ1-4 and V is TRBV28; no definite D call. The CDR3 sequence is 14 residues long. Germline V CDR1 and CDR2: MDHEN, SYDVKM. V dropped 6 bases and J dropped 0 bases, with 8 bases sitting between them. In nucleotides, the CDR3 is TGTGCCAGCAGCCCCTGGCCAACTAATGAAAAACTGTTTTTT. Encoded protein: CASSPWPTNEKLFF.

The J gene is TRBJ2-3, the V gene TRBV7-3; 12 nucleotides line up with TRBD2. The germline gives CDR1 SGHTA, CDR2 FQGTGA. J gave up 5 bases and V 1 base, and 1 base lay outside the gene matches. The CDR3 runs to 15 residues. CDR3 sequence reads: CASSLRLAGVDTQYF. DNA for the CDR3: TGTGCCAGCAGCTTAAGACTAGCGGGAGTAGATACGCAGTATTTT. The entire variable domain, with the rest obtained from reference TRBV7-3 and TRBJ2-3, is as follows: GAGVSQTPSNKVTEKGKYVELRCDPISGHTALYWYRQSLGQGPEFLIYFQGTGAADDSGLPNDRFFAVRPEGSVSTLKIQRTERGDSAVYLCASSLRLAGVDTQYFGPGTRLTVL.

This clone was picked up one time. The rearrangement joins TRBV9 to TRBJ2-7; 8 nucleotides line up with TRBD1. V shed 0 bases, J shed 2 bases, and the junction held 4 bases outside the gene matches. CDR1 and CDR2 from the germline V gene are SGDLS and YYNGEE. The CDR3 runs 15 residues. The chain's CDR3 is CASSVAGQAAYEQYF. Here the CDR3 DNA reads TGTGCCAGCAGCGTAGCGGGACAGGCAGCCTACGAGCAGTACTTC. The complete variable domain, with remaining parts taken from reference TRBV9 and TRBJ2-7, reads DSGVTQTPKHLITATGQRVTLRCSPRSGDLSVYWYQQSLDQGLQFLIQYYNGEERAKGNILERFSAQQFPDLHSELNLSSLELGDSALYFCASSVAGQAAYEQYFGPGTRLTVT.

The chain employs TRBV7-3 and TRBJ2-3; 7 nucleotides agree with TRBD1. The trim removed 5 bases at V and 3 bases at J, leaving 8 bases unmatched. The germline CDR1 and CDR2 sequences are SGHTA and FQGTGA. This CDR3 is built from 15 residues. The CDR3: CASSPQTGITDTQYF. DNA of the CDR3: TGTGCCAGCAGCCCCCAGACAGGGATTACAGATACGCAGTATTTT.

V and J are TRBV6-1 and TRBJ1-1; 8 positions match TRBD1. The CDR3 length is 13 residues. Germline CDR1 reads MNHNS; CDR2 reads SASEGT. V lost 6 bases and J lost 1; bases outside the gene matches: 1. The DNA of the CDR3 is TGTGCCAGCAGGGGACAGGCGAACACTGAAGCTTTCTTT. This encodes CASRGQANTEAFF.

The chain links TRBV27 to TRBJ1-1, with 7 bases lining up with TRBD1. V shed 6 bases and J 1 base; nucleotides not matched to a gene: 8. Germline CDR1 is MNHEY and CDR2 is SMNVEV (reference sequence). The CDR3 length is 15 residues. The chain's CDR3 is CASSLDRDKNTEAFF. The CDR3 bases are TGTGCCAGCAGCCTCGACAGGGATAAGAACACTGAAGCTTTCTTT.